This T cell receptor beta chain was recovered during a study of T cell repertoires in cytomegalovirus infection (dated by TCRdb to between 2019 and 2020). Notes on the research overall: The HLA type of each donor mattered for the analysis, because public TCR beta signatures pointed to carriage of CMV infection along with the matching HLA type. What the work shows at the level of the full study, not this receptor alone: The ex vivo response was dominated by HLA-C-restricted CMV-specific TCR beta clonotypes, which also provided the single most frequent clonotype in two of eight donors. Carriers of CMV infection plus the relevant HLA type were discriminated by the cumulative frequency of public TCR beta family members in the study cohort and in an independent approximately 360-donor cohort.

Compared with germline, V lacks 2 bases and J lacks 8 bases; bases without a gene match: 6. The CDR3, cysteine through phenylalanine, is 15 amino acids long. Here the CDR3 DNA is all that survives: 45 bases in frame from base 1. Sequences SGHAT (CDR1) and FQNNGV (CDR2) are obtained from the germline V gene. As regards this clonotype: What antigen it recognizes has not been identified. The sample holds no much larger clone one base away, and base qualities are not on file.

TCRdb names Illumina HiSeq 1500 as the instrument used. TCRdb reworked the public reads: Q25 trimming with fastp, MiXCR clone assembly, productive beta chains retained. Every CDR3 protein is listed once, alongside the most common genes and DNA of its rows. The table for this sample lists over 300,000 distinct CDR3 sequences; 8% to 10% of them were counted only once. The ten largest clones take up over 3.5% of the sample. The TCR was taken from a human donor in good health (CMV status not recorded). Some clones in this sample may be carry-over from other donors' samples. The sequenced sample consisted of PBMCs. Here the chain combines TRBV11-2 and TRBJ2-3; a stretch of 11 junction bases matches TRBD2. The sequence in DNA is TGTGCCAGCAGCTTAACTAGCGGGGGTCAGAGTACGCAGTATTTT. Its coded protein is CASSLTSGGQSTQYF.